This T cell receptor (beta chain) was found in a study of T-cell memory formation after mild COVID-19. In the study overall: Clusters were largely donor specific.

TCR alpha and TCR beta cDNA libraries carrying sample barcodes and UMIs came from 5'RACE with constant-segment primers. TCRdb re-derived calls from the 5' RACE reads in MiXCR, one entry per CDR3 protein. The table records about 110,000 distinct CDR3 sequences, 9.5% to 15% of them present only once. A few counts support this clonotype. The trim removed 8 bases at V and 7 bases at J, leaving 11 bases unmatched. Germline lookup yields CDR1 SNHLY and CDR2 FYNNEI. CDR3 length equals 14 residues. The receptor was derived from an adult woman who had mild COVID-19 (a few samples of this study predate the infection). Cell type and time point are not known. The sequenced sample consisted of PBMCs or a T cell subset sorted from them (not recorded which). This chain uses TRBV2 with TRBJ1-3, with TRBD1 identical over 7 bases. The CDR3 DNA sequence: TGTGCCAGCGGGCCGGTGGACAGGCTCAACACCATATATTTT. Protein sequence: CASGPVDRLNTIYF. Full variable domain (remainder filled in from reference TRBV2 and TRBJ1-3): EPEVTQTPSHQVTQMGQEVILRCVPISNHLYFYWYRQILGQKVEFLVSFYNNEISEKSEIFDDQFSVERPDGSNFTLKIRSTKLEDSAMYFCASGPVDRLNTIYFGEGSWLTVV.